Listed here are 9 T cell receptor beta chains from one sample, sequenced in a study of blood T cell repertoires in COVID-19. Sequencing used immunoSEQ multiplex PCR; TCRdb keeps in-frame clones, though not all of them. The data hold 250,000 to 350,000 clones, with roughly 88% observed a single time. The sequenced material came from PBMCs or T cells enriched from blood (not recorded which). Receptors were obtained from a woman aged 25-40 years who had recovered from COVID-19.

V and J are TRBV29-1 and TRBJ1-3; D is uncertain. The CDR3 is 14 residues long. CDR1 is SQVTM, CDR2 ANQGSEA, per germline. The V and J ends lost 7 bases and 1 base respectively, with 14 bases between them. The CDR3 sequence is CSANLAASGNTIYF. DNA for the CDR3: TGCAGCGCCAACCTCGCAGCGTCTGGAAACACCATATATTTT.

V usage is TRBV11-2 and J usage is TRBJ2-3; no clear D gene. This CDR3 contains 14 residues. CDR1 SGHAT and CDR2 FQNNGV come from the germline V gene. V dropped 5 bases and J dropped 0 bases, with 9 bases sitting between them. CDR3 sequence: CASSEPWSTDTQYF. CDR3 in DNA: TGTGCCAGCAGCGAGCCCTGGAGCACAGATACGCAGTATTTT. The full variable domain, rest sourced from reference TRBV11-2 and TRBJ2-3, is EAGVAQSPRYKIIEKRQSVAFWCNPISGHATLYWYQQILGQGPKLLIQFQNNGVVDDSQLPKDRFSAERLKGVDSTLKIQPAKLEDSAVYLCASSEPWSTDTQYFGPGTRLTVL.

The chain links TRBV7-9 to TRBJ2-5, with no clear D. Trimming took 0 bases from V and 5 from J, leaving 7 bases between them. The CDR3 has 13 amino acids. Germline CDR1 is SEHNR and CDR2 is FQNEAQ (reference sequence). The CDR3 reads CASSLAGAETQYF. The CDR3 region has the DNA TGTGCCAGCAGCTTAGCGGGCGCGGAGACCCAGTACTTC.

The V and J genes are TRBV12-5 and TRBJ1-1; D may be TRBD1 (5 bases). V shed 4 bases and J shed 1 base, with 10 bases lying between them. Germline-derived CDR1 and CDR2 are LGHNT and FRNRAP. This CDR3 has 14 residues. CDR3 sequence: CASGSGGENTEAFF. The CDR3 coding sequence is TGTGCTAGTGGTTCGGGGGGAGAGAACACTGAAGCTTTCTTT. Complete variable domain (other parts from reference TRBV12-5 and TRBJ1-1): DARVTQTPRHKVTEMGQEVTMRCQPILGHNTVFWYRQTMMQGLELLAYFRNRAPLDDSGMPKDRFSAEMPDATLATLKIQPSEPRDSAVYFCASGSGGENTEAFFGQGTRLTVV.

The CDR3 DNA follows: TGTGCCAGCAGCCCCCACAGGGTTTCTGGAAACACCATATATTTT. Its protein product is CASSPHRVSGNTIYF. The chain links TRBV3-1 (or the pseudogene TRBV3-2) to TRBJ1-3; D may be TRBD1 (6 bases). This CDR3 contains 15 residues. Per germline, CDR1 LGHDT and CDR2 YNNKEL (reference sequence). V dropped 4 bases and J dropped 1 base, with 11 bases sitting between them.

The chain recombines TRBV5-6 with TRBJ1-2; 7 bases are a match to TRBD1. The ends lost 0 bases at V and 2 bases at J; junction bases unmatched: 7. CDR3 length: 16 residues. CDR1 is SGHDT and CDR2 is YYEEEE in the germline V gene. The CDR3 DNA is TGTGCCAGCAGCTTGGCCGGGACAGCAAGCAACTATGGCTACACCTTC. It yields the protein CASSLAGTASNYGYTF.

The chain links TRBV3-1 (or the pseudogene TRBV3-2) to TRBJ2-7, with 7 bases lining up with TRBD2. From germline, CDR1 is LGHDT and CDR2 YNNKEL (reference sequence). The CDR3 is 13 amino acids. V was pared by 9 bases and J by 5 bases, with 10 bases of the junction left unmatched. The CDR3: CASQFRGVNEQYF. The CDR3 DNA sequence: TGTGCCAGTCAATTTCGGGGGGTCAACGAGCAGTACTTC.

The chain is built from TRBV27 and TRBJ1-2, with D perhaps TRBD1 (6 bases). The germline V and J ends were trimmed by 10 bases and 4 bases, with 16 bases remaining between them. CDR1 is MNHEY, CDR2 SMNVEV, per germline (reference sequence). This CDR3 is 13 amino acids long. CDR3 residues: CATRGGPTYGYTF. Here the CDR3 DNA reads TGTGCCACCCGGGGGGGGCCTACCTATGGCTACACCTTC.

This chain uses TRBV2 with TRBJ2-1; 10 positions agree with TRBD1. This CDR3 contains 16 residues. The V and J ends lost 7 bases and 6 bases, in that order; junction bases with no gene match: 12. Per germline, CDR1 SNHLY and CDR2 FYNNEI. The chain's CDR3 is CASIPPRDRGLNEQFF. The CDR3 region has the DNA TGTGCCAGCATTCCCCCCCGGGACAGGGGACTCAATGAGCAGTTCTTC. Drawing the rest from reference TRBV2 and TRBJ2-1, the complete variable domain is EPEVTQTPSHQVTQMGQEVILRCVPISNHLYFYWYRQILGQKVEFLVSFYNNEISEKSEIFDDQFSVERPDGSNFTLKIRSTKLEDSAMYFCASIPPRDRGLNEQFFGPGTRLTVL.